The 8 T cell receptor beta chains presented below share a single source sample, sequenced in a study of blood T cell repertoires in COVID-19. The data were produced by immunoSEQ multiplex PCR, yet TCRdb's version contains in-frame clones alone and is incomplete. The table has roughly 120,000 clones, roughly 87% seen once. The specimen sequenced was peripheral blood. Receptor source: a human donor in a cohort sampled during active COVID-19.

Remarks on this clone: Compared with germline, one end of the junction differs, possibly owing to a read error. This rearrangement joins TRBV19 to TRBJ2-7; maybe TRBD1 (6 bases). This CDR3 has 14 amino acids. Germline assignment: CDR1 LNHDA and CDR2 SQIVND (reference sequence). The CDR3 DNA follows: TGTGCCAGTAGTATGGCCAGGGGCTCCTACGAGCAGCACTTC. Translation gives CASSMARGSYEQHF. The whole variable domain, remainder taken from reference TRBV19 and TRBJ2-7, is DGGITQSPKYLFRKEGQNVTLSCEQNLNHDAMYWYRQDPGQGLRLIYYSQIVNDFQKGDIAEGYSVSREKKESFPLTVTSAQKNPTAFYLCASSMARGSYEQHFGPGTRLTVT.

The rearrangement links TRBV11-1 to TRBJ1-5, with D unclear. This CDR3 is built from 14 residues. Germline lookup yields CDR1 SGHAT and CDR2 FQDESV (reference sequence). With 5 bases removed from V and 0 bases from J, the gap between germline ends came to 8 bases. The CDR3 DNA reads TGTGCCAGCAGCGAGATCGGTAGCAATCAGCCCCAGCATTTT. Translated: CASSEIGSNQPQHF.

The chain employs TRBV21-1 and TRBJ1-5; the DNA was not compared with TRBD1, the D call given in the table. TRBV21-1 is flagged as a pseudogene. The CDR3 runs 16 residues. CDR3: CASSKEGGTGTQPQHF. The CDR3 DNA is TGTGCCAGCAGCAAAGAGGGGGGGACAGGGACTCAGCCCCAGCATTTT.

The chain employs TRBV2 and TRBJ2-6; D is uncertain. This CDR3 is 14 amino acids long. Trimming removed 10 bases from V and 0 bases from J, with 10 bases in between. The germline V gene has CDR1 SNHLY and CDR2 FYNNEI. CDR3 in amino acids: CATSENSGANVLTF. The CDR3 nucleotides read TGTGCCACCAGCGAGAACTCTGGGGCCAACGTCCTGACTTTC.

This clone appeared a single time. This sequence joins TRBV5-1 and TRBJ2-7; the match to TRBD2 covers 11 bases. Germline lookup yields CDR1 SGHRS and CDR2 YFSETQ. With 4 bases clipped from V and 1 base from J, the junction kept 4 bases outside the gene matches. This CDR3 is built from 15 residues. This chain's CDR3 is CASSAGLAASYEQYF. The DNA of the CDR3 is TGCGCCAGCAGCGCGGGACTAGCGGCTTCCTACGAGCAGTACTTC. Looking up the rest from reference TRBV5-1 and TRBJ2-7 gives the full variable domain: KAGVTQTPRYLIKTRGQQVTLSCSPISGHRSVSWYQQTPGQGLQFLFEYFSETQRNKGNFPGRFSGRQFSNSRSEMNVSTLELGDSALYLCASSAGLAASYEQYFGPGTRLTVT.

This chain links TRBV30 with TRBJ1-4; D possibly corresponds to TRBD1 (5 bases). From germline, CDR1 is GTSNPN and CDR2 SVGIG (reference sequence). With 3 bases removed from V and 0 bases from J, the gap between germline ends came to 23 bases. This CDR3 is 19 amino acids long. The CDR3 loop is CAWSHGGGLTLATNEKLFF. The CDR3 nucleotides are TGTGCCTGGAGCCATGGGGGGGGTCTTACCCTTGCAACTAATGAAAAACTGTTTTTT.

The CDR3 protein is CASSPGTSGEYQETQYF. As DNA, the CDR3 is TGTGCCAGCAGCCCAGGGACTAGCGGAGAGTACCAAGAGACCCAGTACTTC. The V gene is TRBV5-6, the J gene TRBJ2-5; 11 positions agree with TRBD2. CDR3 size: 17 residues. Germline-derived CDR1 and CDR2 are SGHDT and YYEEEE. The V and J ends lost 4 bases and 0 bases, in that order; junction bases with no gene match: 8.

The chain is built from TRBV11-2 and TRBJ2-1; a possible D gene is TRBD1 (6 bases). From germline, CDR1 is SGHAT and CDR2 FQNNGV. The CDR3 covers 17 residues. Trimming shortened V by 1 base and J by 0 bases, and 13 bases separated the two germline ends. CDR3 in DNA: TGTGCCAGCAGCTTAGGGAGGACAGCGAGCTCCTACAATGAGCAGTTCTTC. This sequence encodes CASSLGRTASSYNEQFF.